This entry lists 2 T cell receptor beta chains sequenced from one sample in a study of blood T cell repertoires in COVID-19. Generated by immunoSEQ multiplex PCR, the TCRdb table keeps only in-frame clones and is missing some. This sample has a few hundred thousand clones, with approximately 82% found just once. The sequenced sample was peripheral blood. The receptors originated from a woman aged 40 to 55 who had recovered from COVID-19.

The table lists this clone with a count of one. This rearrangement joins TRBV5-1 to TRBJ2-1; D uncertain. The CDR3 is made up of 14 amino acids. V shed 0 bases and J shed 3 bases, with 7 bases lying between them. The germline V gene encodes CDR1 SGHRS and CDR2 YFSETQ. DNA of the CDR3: TGCGCCAGCAGCTTGGGAGGTATCTACAATGAGCAGTTCTTC. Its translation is CASSLGGIYNEQFF.

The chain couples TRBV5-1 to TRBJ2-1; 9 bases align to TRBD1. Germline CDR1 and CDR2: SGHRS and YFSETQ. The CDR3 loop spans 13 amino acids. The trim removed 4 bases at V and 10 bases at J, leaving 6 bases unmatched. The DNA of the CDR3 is TGCGCCAGCAGCGCGGGACAGGGAAGGGAGCAGTTCTTC. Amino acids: CASSAGQGREQFF.